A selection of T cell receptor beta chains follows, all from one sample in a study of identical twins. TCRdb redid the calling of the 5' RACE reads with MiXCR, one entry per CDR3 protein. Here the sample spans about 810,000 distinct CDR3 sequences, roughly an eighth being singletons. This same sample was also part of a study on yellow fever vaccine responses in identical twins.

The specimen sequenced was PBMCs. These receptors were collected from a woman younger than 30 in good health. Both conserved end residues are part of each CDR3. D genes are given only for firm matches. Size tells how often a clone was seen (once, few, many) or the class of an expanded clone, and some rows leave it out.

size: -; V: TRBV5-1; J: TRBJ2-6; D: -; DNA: TGCGCCAGCAGCTGGGGTCAGGGCTCTGGGGCCAACGTCCTGACTTTC; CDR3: CASSWGQGSGANVLTF
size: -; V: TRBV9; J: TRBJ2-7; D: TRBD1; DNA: TGTGCCAGCAGCCCCCAACAGGGGCGCGCCTACGAGCAGTACTTC; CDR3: CASSPQQGRAYEQYF
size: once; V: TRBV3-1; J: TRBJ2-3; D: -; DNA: TGTGCCAGCACCCAAGATGGAGGGTTTTTGGATACGCAGTATTTT; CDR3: CASTQDGGFLDTQYF
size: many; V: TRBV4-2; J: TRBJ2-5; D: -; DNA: TGTGCCAGCAGCCAAGATAAGGCAGGCGGTGGAGAGACCCAGTACTTC; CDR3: CASSQDKAGGGETQYF
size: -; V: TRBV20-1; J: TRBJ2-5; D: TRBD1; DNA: TGCAGTGCTAGAGATCTGCTCGGGACAGGGGGAGAGACCCAGTACTTC; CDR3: CSARDLLGTGGETQYF
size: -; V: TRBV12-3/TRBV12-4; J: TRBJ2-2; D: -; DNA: TGTGCCAGCAGAATAGGGGGTATGACCGGGGAGCTGTTTTTT; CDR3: CASRIGGMTGELFF
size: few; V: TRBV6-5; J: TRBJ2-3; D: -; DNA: TGTGCCAGCAGTTTATCGGCGGGCCACACAGATACGCAGTATTTT; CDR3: CASSLSAGHTDTQYF
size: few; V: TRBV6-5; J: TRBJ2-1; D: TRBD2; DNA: TGTGCCAGCAGTTACTCGGCGGGAGGGCCCCCCAATGAGCAGTTCTTC; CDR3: CASSYSAGGPPNEQFF
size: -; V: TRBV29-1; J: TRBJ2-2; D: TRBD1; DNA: TGCAGCGTTCCCGGGACAGGGGCAAACGGGGAGCTGTTTTTT; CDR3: CSVPGTGANGELFF
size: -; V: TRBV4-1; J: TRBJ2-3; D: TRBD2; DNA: TGCGCCAGCAGCCAGGGCCCCGGGACTAGTCCCACAGATACGCAGTATTTT; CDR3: CASSQGPGTSPTDTQYF
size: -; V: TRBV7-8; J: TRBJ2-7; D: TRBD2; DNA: TGTGCCAGCAGCTTAAGACCCCTAGCGGGAGGGTTGTACGAGCAGTACTTC; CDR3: CASSLRPLAGGLYEQYF
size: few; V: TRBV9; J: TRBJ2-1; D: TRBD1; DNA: TGTGCCAGCAGCCCCCGACAGGGGGCTGGCTACAATGAGCAGTTCTTC; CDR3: CASSPRQGAGYNEQFF
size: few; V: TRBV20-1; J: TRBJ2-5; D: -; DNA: TGCAGTGCTCGCTGGCCTGGGGGGGAGACCCAGTACTTC; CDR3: CSARWPGGETQYF
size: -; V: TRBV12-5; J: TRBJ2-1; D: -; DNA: TGTGCTAGTGGGCCCGGAGGCAATGAGCAGTTCTTC; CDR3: CASGPGGNEQFF
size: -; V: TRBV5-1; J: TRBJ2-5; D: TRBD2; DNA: TGCGCCAGCGGCCCGGGAGGTAGCGGCCAAGAGACCCAGTACTTC; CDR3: CASGPGGSGQETQYF
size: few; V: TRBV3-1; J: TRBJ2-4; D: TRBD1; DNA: TGTGCCAGCAGCCAAGACCGTCCCGGGACAGGGTCGGGGGCCAAAAACATTCAGTACTTC; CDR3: CASSQDRPGTGSGAKNIQYF
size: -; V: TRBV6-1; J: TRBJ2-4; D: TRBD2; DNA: TGTGCCAGCAGTCCAACTGGCGGGAGCGGTAACATTCAGTACTTC; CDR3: CASSPTGGSGNIQYF
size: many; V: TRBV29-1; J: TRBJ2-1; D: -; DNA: TGCAGCGTTGAAGGACCCAAACACCGATACAATGAGCAGTTCTTC; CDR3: CSVEGPKHRYNEQFF
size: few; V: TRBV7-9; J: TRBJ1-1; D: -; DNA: TGTGCCAGCAGCTTAGGGTCGATCAGGTTGTTGGCTTTCTTT; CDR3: CASSLGSIRLLAFF
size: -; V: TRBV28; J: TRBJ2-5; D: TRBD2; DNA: TGTGCCAGCAGTTCGACTAGCGGGCGGTACCAAGAGACCCAGTACTTC; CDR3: CASSSTSGRYQETQYF
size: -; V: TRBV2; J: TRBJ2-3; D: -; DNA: TGTGCCAGCAGTGACAGGGGAGGGCGCACAGATACGCAGTATTTT; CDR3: CASSDRGGRTDTQYF
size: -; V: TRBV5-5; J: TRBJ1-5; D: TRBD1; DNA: TGTGCCAGCAGCCGGGACAGTAACCTTCTCAATCAGCCCCAGCATTTT; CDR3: CASSRDSNLLNQPQHF
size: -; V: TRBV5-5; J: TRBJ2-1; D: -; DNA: TGTGCCAGCAGCTTTGCGCCCATGGCGGATGAGCAGTTCTTC; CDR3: CASSFAPMADEQFF
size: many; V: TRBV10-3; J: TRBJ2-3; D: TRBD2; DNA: TGTGCCATCAGTATTCAGGCGGGAGGCCGCACAGATACGCAGTATTTT; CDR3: CAISIQAGGRTDTQYF
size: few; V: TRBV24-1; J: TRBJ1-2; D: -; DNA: TGTGCCACCAGTGGAAGGATGTTAACATATGGCTACACCTTC; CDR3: CATSGRMLTYGYTF